One and the same sample provided the 27 T cell receptor beta chains below, sequenced in a study of cytomegalovirus exposure and HLA in healthy donors. The PCR used 60 Vbeta and 13 Jbeta primers. The method was immunoSEQ multiplex PCR; TCRdb's version includes in-frame clones alone and lacks a portion of them. The sample yields 95,000 to 150,000 clones, around 79% seen once. The sequencing sample was made of PBMCs. These receptors originate from a woman in her 40s in good health and CMV-seronegative.

The chain has TRBV25-1 and TRBJ2-5; TRBD1 agrees at 9 bases. The J call is in doubt because the DNA end fits TRBJ2-7 better. This CDR3 comprises 15 residues. Per germline, CDR1 MGHDK and CDR2 SYGVNS. In DNA, the CDR3 is TGTGCCAGCAGGAACACAGGGGGCGCATTCTACGAGCAGTACTTC. This gives the protein CASRNTGGAFYEQYF.

The chain carries TRBV5-4 and TRBJ1-1; 10 bases fit TRBD1. Germline CDR1 reads SGHNT; CDR2 reads YYREEE (reference sequence). CDR3 length: 11 residues. V lost 5 bases to trimming and J lost 8 bases; unmatched junction nucleotides: 0. The DNA for the CDR3 is TGTGCCAGCAGGGGACAGGGGGAAGCTTTCTTT. Its translation: CASRGQGEAFF.

This chain uses TRBV7-2 with TRBJ1-1; TRBD1 matches at 8 bases. The CDR3 runs 14 residues. From germline, CDR1 is SGHTA and CDR2 FQGNSA. The V and J ends lost 1 base and 4 bases, in that order; junction bases with no gene match: 2. CDR3 region: CASSLGTGFTEAFF. CDR3 in DNA: TGTGCCAGCAGCTTAGGGACAGGGTTCACTGAAGCTTTCTTT.

J is TRBJ2-5 and V is TRBV29-1; 8 nucleotides align to TRBD1. Trimming removed 4 bases from V and 5 bases from J; junction bases left unmatched: 9. Germline CDR1 is SQVTM and CDR2 is ANQGSEA. This CDR3 spans 14 amino acids. CDR3 in DNA: TGCAGCGTTGCGCCAGGGGGCCCCGGTGAGACCCAGTACTTC. This translates into CSVAPGGPGETQYF. The variable domain in full, with the rest retrieved from reference TRBV29-1 and TRBJ2-5, is SAVISQKPSRDICQRGTSLTIQCQVDSQVTMMFWYRQQPGQSLTLIATANQGSEATYESGFVIDKFPISRPNLTFSTLTVSNMSPEDSSIYLCSVAPGGPGETQYFGPGTRLLVL.

The chain combines TRBV20-1 with TRBJ2-1, with TRBD2 matching over 9 bases. V trimming: 6 bases; J trimming: 11 bases; junction bases outside the gene matches: 5. This CDR3 has 11 amino acids. The germline gives CDR1 DFQATT, CDR2 SNEGSKA (reference sequence). Here the CDR3 reads CSAERGAQQFF. CDR3 DNA: TGCAGTGCAGAGCGGGGGGCTCAGCAGTTCTTC.

This clone came up once. The chain is built from TRBV10-3 and TRBJ2-1; the D is unclear. Germline V lookup: CDR1 ENHRY, CDR2 SYGVKD. CDR3 length: 13 residues. With 11 bases removed from V and 0 bases from J, the gap between germline ends came to 11 bases. This chain's CDR3 is CASRENSYNEQFF. As DNA, the CDR3 is TGTGCCTCCCGAGAGAACTCCTACAATGAGCAGTTCTTC.

This chain uses TRBV19 with TRBJ2-5; 7 bases line up with TRBD1. The J call may be faulty, since TRBJ2-7 better matches the DNA end. Per the germline V gene, CDR1 is LNHDA and CDR2 is SQIVND (reference sequence). The length of the CDR3 is 19 residues. Written as DNA, the CDR3 is TGTGCCAGTAGTATACATTCGTCGATCAGAACAGGGGTTGTTTACGAGCAGTACTTC. Translated, it gives CASSIHSSIRTGVVYEQYF.

The gene calls are TRBV7-2 and TRBJ1-5; D unresolved. The CDR3 totals 13 residues. Germline V gene sequence: CDR1 SGHTA, CDR2 FQGNSA. V was cut by 2 bases and J by 4 bases, with 6 bases left in between. Here the CDR3 DNA reads TGTGCCAGCAGCTTAACGAGTAATCAGCCCCAGCATTTT. Amino acids: CASSLTSNQPQHF.

This clone was counted between two and nine times. The J gene is TRBJ1-3, the V gene TRBV6-5, with D possibly matching TRBD1 (5 bases). The V and J ends lost 4 bases and 3 bases respectively, with 13 bases between them. The CDR3 is 15 amino acids. Germline V gives CDR1 MNHEY, CDR2 SVGAGI. CDR3 loop: CASSSQGLLGNTIYF. CDR3 nucleotides: TGTGCCAGCAGTTCGCAGGGTCTCCTTGGAAACACCATATATTTT.

The chain combines TRBV9 with TRBJ1-1; 7 nucleotides line up with TRBD1. The V and J ends lost 0 bases and 1 base, in that order; junction bases with no gene match: 3. The CDR3 is made up of 15 amino acids. Germline-derived CDR1 and CDR2 are SGDLS and YYNGEE. CDR3 sequence (DNA): TGTGCCAGCAGCGTAGAGTGGACAGGGAACACTGAAGCTTTCTTT. As protein: CASSVEWTGNTEAFF.

This chain links TRBV30 with TRBJ2-3; D remains unclear. CDR3 length equals 13 residues. The germline gives CDR1 GTSNPN, CDR2 SVGIG (reference sequence). The ends were cut back, 4 bases at V and 2 bases at J, with 10 bases in the middle. The CDR3 here is CAWNPDPTDTQYF. DNA of the CDR3: TGTGCCTGGAACCCAGATCCCACAGATACGCAGTATTTT. Using reference TRBV30 and TRBJ2-3 for the parts outside the CDR3, the full variable domain is SQTIHQWPATLVQPVGSPLSLECTVEGTSNPNLYWYRQAAGRGLQLLFYSVGIGQISSEVPQNLSASRPQDRQFILSSKKLLLSDSGFYLCAWNPDPTDTQYFGPGTRLTVL.

Only a few counts were recorded for this clone. The chain uses TRBV6-4 and TRBJ2-7, with D possibly matching TRBD2 (6 bases). Trimming left V 7 bases short and J 0 bases short, with 22 bases between. CDR3 length equals 17 residues. In germline, CDR1 is MRHNA, CDR2 SNTAGT. CDR3 in amino acids: CASIPAPGSGGSYEQYF. The CDR3 region has the DNA TGTGCCAGCATTCCCGCACCGGGTAGCGGTGGCTCCTACGAGCAGTACTTC.

The rearrangement uses TRBV5-4 and TRBJ2-1; 8 bases are shared with TRBD1. Germline trimming cut 7 bases from V and 3 bases from J; bases unmatched to any gene: 6. This CDR3 is 14 amino acids long. CDR1 SGHNT and CDR2 YYREEE come from the germline V gene (reference sequence). The CDR3 protein is CASAADRGYNEQFF. In DNA form, the CDR3 reads TGTGCCAGCGCGGCTGACAGGGGCTACAATGAGCAGTTCTTC.

The rearrangement uses TRBV11-2 and TRBJ1-3, with D hard to call. There are 12 residues in the CDR3. Germline loops: CDR1 SGHAT, CDR2 FQNNGV. With 2 bases removed from V and 4 bases from J, the gap between germline ends came to 3 bases. The CDR3 bases are TGTGCCAGCAGCTTATTAGGAAACACCATATATTTT. Residues: CASSLLGNTIYF.

J is TRBJ2-5 and V is TRBV28; D unclear. The DNA end is more similar to TRBJ2-7, so the J call may be wrong. Germline V gene data show CDR1 as MDHEN and CDR2 as SYDVKM. CDR3 length: 12 amino acids. CDR3 in amino acids: CASSTPSYEQYF. The CDR3 DNA reads TGTGCCAGCAGCACCCCGTCCTACGAGCAGTACTTC.

The V gene is TRBV6-5, the J gene TRBJ1-1; no clear D. The CDR3 runs 16 residues. Germline V gene data show CDR1 as MNHEY and CDR2 as SVGAGI. V was clipped by 0 bases and J by 3 bases, with 14 bases between them. In DNA, the CDR3 is TGTGCCAGCAGTTACTCGGGCCTGACGGTGCACACTGAAGCTTTCTTT. Its translation is CASSYSGLTVHTEAFF.

Only a few counts were recorded for this clone. This chain links TRBV18 with TRBJ2-7, with a possible D match to TRBD2 (6 bases). Germline CDR1 reads KGHSH; CDR2 reads LQKENI. This CDR3 spans 15 amino acids. V lost 0 bases, J lost 0 bases, and 9 bases lay in between. The CDR3 nucleotides are TGTGCCAGCTCACCACCGGGGACTTACTCCTACGAGCAGTACTTC. This sequence encodes CASSPPGTYSYEQYF. Full variable domain (remainder filled in from reference TRBV18 and TRBJ2-7): NAGVMQNPRHLVRRRGQEARLRCSPMKGHSHVYWYRQLPEEGLKFMVYLQKENIIDESGMPKERFSAEFPKEGPSILRIQQVVRGDSAAYFCASSPPGTYSYEQYFGPGTRLTVT.

The rearrangement uses TRBV5-4 and TRBJ1-1; 7 nucleotides align to TRBD1. The germline V gene encodes CDR1 SGHNT and CDR2 YYREEE (reference sequence). Trimming cost V 3 bases and J 4 bases; bases outside gene matches: 15. The CDR3 length is 17 residues. CDR3 residues: CASSSQGMLARGTEAFF. Written as DNA, the CDR3 is TGTGCCAGCAGCTCACAGGGGATGTTGGCACGTGGCACTGAAGCTTTCTTT.

This chain connects TRBV19 to TRBJ1-2; TRBD1 matches 8 bases. Germline V gene data show CDR1 as LNHDA and CDR2 as SQIVND (reference sequence). This CDR3 has 14 amino acids. The ends lost 7 bases at V and 1 base at J; junction bases unmatched: 5. The DNA of the CDR3 is TGTGCCAGTAACCAAGACAGGGGTAACTATGGCTACACCTTC. Amino acids: CASNQDRGNYGYTF.

This rearrangement joins TRBV11-2 to TRBJ2-1, with TRBD2 matching 9 bases. Germline CDR1 reads SGHAT; CDR2 reads FQNNGV. V was clipped by 3 bases and J by 4 bases; unmatched bases: 10. The CDR3 contains 17 residues. CDR3 in amino acids: CASSFNLASGTYNEQFF. In DNA form, the CDR3 reads TGTGCCAGCAGCTTCAATCTGGCTAGCGGGACGTACAATGAGCAGTTCTTC.

V usage is TRBV7-2 and J usage is TRBJ1-5, with D tentatively TRBD1 (6 bases). Trimming pared 5 bases from V and 7 bases from J, leaving 15 bases between. CDR3 length: 14 residues. The V gene's germline CDR1 is SGHTA and CDR2 FQGNSA. The CDR3 DNA follows: TGTGCCAGCAGCCCTTCTACAGGGCCACAGCCCCAGCATTTT. It translates to CASSPSTGPQPQHF.

The V gene is TRBV14, the J gene TRBJ2-7; D gene unclear. The V end was cut by 4 bases, the J end by 2 bases, with 9 bases between. The CDR3 sequence is 13 residues long. Looked up from germline, CDR1 is SGHDN and CDR2 is FVKESK. This CDR3 is CASSRAATYEQYF. DNA of the CDR3: TGTGCCAGCAGCCGGGCAGCCACCTACGAGCAGTACTTC. Together with reference TRBV14 and TRBJ2-7, the CDR3 gives the full variable domain: EAGVTQFPSHSVIEKGQTVTLRCDPISGHDNLYWYRRVMGKEIKFLLHFVKESKQDESGMPNNRFLAERTGGTYSTLKVQPAELEDSGVYFCASSRAATYEQYFGPGTRLTVT.

The chain combines TRBV19 with TRBJ2-4, with D tentatively TRBD2 (5 bases). Germline CDR1 LNHDA, CDR2 SQIVND (reference sequence). The CDR3 covers 15 residues. Between the trimmed V and J ends, which lost 8 bases and 0 bases, there was a span of 14 bases. DNA of the CDR3: TGTGCCAGTTCCCTCGGGGTGGTAGCCAAAAACATTCAGTACTTC. This gives the protein CASSLGVVAKNIQYF.

The genes are TRBV4-2 and TRBJ1-2; D gene unclear. The germline V and J ends were trimmed by 0 bases and 5 bases, with 13 bases remaining between them. The CDR3 spans 15 residues. Germline CDR1 reads LGHNA; CDR2 reads YNFKEQ. The CDR3 loop is CASSQDRQAEYGYTF. The DNA for the CDR3 is TGTGCCAGCAGCCAAGATCGGCAGGCCGAATATGGCTACACCTTC.

This clone was counted only a few times. This chain uses TRBV7-6 with TRBJ2-3, with D possibly matching TRBD2 (6 bases). V lost 5 bases and J 6 bases, leaving 27 bases between the germline ends. The CDR3 runs to 18 residues. Germline V gene data show CDR1 as SGHVS and CDR2 as FNYEAQ. CDR3 in DNA: TGTGCCAGCAGCCTACAGCCTTCGGGGGAGTTGTCTTTGGATACGCAGTATTTT. It codes for CASSLQPSGELSLDTQYF.

The chain combines TRBV4-2 with TRBJ1-1, with TRBD1 matching over 8 bases. With V trimmed by 1 base and J by 4 bases, 11 bases remained unmatched. This CDR3 has 17 amino acids. CDR1 is LGHNA, CDR2 YNFKEQ, per germline. For the CDR3, the DNA is TGTGCCAGCAGCCAAGCGGGACAGGTTCGACGGGTCACTGAAGCTTTCTTT. It encodes CASSQAGQVRRVTEAFF.

J is TRBJ2-3 and V is TRBV25-1, with D possibly TRBD1 on 6 matching bases. Trimming pared 5 bases from V and 3 bases from J, leaving 18 bases between. The CDR3 runs 16 residues. Germline loops: CDR1 MGHDK, CDR2 SYGVNS. CDR3: CASSTVTGIRTDTQYF. The CDR3 DNA sequence: TGTGCCAGCAGTACCGTCACAGGGATTCGGACAGATACGCAGTATTTT.